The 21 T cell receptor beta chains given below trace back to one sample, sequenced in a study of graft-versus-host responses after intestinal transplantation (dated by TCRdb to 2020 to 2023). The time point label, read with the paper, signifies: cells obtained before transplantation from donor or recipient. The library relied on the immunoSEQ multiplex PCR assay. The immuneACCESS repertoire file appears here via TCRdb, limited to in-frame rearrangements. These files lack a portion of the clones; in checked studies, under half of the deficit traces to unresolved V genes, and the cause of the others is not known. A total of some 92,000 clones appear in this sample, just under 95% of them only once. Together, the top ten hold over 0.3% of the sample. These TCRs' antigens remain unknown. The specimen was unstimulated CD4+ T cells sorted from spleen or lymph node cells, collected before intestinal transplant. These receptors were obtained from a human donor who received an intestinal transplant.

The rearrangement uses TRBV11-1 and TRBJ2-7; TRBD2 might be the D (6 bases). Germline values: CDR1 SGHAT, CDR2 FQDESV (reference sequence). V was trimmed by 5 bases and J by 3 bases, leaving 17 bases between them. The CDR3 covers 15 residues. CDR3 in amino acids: CASSKNRDSIYEQYF. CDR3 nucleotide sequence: TGTGCCAGCAGCAAAAACCGGGACTCCATCTACGAGCAGTACTTC.

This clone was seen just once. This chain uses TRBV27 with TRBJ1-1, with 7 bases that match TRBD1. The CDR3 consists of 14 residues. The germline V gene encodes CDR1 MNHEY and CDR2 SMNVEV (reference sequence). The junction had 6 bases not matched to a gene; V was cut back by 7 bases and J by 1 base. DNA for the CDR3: TGTGCCAGCAACCCGACAGGGAGGAACACTGAAGCTTTCTTT. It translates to CASNPTGRNTEAFF.

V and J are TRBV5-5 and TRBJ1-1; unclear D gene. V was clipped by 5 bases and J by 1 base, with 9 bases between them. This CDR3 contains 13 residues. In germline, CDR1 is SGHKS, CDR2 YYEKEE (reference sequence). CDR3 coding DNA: TGTGCCAGCAGACGGCAGAGGAACACTGAAGCTTTCTTT. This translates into CASRRQRNTEAFF.

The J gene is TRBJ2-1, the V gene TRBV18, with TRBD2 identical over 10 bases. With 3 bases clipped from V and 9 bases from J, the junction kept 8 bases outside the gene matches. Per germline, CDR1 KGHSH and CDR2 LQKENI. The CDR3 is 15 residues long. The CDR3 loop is CASSPPSGSRIEQFF. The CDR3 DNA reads TGTGCCAGCTCACCCCCTAGCGGGAGTCGGATTGAGCAGTTCTTC. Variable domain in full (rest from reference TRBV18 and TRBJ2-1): NAGVMQNPRHLVRRRGQEARLRCSPMKGHSHVYWYRQLPEEGLKFMVYLQKENIIDESGMPKERFSAEFPKEGPSILRIQQVVRGDSAAYFCASSPPSGSRIEQFFGPGTRLTVL.

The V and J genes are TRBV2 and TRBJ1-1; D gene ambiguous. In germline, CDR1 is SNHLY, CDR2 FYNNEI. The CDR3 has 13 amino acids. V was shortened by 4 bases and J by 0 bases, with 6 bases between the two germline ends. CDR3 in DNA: TGTGCCAGCAGTGTCAAGATGAACACTGAAGCTTTCTTT. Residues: CASSVKMNTEAFF.

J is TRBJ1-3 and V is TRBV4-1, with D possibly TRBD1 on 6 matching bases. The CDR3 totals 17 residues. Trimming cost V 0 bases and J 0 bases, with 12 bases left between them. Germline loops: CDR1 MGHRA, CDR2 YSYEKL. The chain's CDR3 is CASSQEGGGSSGNTIYF. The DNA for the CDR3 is TGCGCCAGCAGCCAAGAGGGGGGCGGGAGCTCTGGAAACACCATATATTTT.

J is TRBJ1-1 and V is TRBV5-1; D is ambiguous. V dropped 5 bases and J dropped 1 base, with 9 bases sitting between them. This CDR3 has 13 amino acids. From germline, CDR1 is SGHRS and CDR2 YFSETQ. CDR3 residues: CASRGLPNTEAFF. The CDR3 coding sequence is TGCGCCAGCAGGGGTCTCCCGAACACTGAAGCTTTCTTT.

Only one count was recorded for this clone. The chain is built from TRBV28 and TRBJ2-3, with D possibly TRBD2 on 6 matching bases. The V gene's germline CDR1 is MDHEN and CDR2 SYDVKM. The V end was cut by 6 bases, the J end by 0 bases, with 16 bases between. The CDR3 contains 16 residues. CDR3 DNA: TGTGCCAGCAGGCCTGGAGGGCCGAAGAGCACAGATACGCAGTATTTT. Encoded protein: CASRPGGPKSTDTQYF.

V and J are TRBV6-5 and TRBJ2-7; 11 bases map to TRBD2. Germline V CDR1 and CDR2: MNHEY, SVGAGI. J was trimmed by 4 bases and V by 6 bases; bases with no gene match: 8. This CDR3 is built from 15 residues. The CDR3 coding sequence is TGTGCCAGCAGCCGTGCGACTAGCGGGACTTACGAGCAGTACTTC. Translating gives CASSRATSGTYEQYF.

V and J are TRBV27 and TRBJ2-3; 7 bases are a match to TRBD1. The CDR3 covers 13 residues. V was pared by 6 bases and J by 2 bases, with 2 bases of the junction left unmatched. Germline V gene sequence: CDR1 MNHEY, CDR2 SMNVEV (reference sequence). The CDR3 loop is CASRTGNTDTQYF. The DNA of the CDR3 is TGTGCCAGCAGGACAGGGAACACAGATACGCAGTATTTT.

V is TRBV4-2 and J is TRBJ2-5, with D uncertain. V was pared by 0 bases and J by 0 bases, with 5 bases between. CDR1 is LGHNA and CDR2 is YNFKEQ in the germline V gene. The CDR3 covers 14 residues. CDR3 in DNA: TGTGCCAGCAGCCAAGACAGTTACCAAGAGACCCAGTACTTC. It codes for CASSQDSYQETQYF.

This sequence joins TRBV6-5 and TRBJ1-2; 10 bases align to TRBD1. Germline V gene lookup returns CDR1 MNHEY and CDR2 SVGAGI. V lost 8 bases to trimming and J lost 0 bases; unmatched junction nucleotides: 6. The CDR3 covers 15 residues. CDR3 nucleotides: TGTGCCAGCGCGGGACAGGGGACCGCTAACTATGGCTACACCTTC. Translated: CASAGQGTANYGYTF.

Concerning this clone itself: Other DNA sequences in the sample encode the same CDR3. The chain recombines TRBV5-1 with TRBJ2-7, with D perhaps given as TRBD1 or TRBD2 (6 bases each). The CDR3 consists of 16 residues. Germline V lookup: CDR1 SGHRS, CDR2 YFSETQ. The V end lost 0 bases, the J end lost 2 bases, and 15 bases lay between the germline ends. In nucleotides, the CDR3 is TGCGCCAGCAGCTTGGATGGGGGGCCGGGCACCTACGAGCAGTACTTC. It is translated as CASSLDGGPGTYEQYF. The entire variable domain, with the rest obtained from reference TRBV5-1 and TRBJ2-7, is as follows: KAGVTQTPRYLIKTRGQQVTLSCSPISGHRSVSWYQQTPGQGLQFLFEYFSETQRNKGNFPGRFSGRQFSNSRSEMNVSTLELGDSALYLCASSLDGGPGTYEQYFGPGTRLTVT.

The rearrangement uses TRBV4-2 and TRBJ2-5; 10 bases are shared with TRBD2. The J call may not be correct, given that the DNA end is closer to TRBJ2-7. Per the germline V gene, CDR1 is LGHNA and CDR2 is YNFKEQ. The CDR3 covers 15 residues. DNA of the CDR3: TGTGCCAGCAGCCCGACTAGCGGGTTCTCCTACGAGCAGTACTTC. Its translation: CASSPTSGFSYEQYF.

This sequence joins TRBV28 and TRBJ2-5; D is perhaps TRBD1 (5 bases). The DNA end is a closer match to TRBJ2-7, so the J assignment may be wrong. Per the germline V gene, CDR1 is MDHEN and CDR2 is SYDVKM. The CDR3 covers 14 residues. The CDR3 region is CASRQGATGYEQYF. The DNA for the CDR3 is TGTGCCAGCAGGCAGGGCGCCACGGGCTACGAGCAGTACTTC.

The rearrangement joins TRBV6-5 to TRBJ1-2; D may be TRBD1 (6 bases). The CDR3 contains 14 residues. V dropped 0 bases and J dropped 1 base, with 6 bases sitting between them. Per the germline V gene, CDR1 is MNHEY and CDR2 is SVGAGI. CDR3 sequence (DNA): TGTGCCAGCAGTTACTCGGACAGTAACTATGGCTACACCTTC. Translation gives CASSYSDSNYGYTF.

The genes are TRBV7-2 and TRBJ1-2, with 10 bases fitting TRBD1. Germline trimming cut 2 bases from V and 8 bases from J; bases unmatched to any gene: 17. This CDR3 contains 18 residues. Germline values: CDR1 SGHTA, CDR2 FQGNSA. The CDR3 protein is CASSLRRGDRGATRGYTF. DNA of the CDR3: TGTGCCAGCAGCTTACGGAGGGGGGACAGGGGCGCCACTCGGGGCTACACCTTC.

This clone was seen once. This CDR3 reads CASSKYAQGIYEQYF. The CDR3 DNA sequence: TGTGCCAGCAGTAAATACGCTCAGGGGATATACGAGCAGTACTTC. The genes are TRBV6-1 and TRBJ2-7; a weak D match, TRBD1 (6 bases). The V end lost 5 bases, the J end lost 4 bases, and 18 bases lay between the germline ends. Germline V gene data show CDR1 as MNHNS and CDR2 as SASEGT. This CDR3 contains 15 residues.

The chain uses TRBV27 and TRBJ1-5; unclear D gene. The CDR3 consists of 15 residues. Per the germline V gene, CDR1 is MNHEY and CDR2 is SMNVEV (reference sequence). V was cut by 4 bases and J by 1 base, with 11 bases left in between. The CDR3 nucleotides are TGTGCCAGCAGTTACTCCCAACAAAGCAATCAGCCCCAGCATTTT. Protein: CASSYSQQSNQPQHF.

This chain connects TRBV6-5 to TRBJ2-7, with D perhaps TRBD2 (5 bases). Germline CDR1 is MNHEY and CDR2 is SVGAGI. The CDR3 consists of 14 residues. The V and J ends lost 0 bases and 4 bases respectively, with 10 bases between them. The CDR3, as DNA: TGTGCCAGCAGTTACTCATCACCGGGGTACGAGCAGTACTTC. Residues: CASSYSSPGYEQYF.

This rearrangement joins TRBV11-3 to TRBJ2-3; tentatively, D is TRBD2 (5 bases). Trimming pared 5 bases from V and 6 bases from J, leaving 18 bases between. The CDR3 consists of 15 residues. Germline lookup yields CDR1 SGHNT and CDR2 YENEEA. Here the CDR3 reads CASSPRGLSEDTQYF. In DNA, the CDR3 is TGTGCCAGCAGCCCGCGAGGGTTGAGTGAGGATACGCAGTATTTT.